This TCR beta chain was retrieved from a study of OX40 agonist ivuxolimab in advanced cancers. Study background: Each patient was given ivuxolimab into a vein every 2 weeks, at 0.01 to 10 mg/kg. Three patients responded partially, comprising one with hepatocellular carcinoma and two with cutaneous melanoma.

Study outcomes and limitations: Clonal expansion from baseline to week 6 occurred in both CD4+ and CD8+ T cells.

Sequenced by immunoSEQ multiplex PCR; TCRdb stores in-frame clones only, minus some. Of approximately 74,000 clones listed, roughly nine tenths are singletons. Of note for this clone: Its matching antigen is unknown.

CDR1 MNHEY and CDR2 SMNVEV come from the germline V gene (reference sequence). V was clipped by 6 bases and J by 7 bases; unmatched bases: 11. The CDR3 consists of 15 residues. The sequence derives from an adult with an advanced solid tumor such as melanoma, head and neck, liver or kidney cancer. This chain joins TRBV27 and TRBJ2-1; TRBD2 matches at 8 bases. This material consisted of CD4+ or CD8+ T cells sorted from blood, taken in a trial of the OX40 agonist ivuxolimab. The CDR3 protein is CASSSRAGAPNEQFF. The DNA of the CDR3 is TGTGCCAGCAGCAGCCGAGCGGGGGCTCCTAATGAGCAGTTCTTC.